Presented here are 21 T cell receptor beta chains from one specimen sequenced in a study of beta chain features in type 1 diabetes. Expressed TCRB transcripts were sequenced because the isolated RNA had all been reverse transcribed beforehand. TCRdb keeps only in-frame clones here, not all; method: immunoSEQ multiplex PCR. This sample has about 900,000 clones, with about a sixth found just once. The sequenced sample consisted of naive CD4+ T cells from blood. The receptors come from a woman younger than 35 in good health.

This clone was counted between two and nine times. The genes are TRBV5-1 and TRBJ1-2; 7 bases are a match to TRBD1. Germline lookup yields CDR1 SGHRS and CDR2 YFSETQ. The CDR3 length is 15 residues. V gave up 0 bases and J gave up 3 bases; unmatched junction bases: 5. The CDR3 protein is CASSLAGQAHYGYTF. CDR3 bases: TGCGCCAGCAGCTTGGCCGGACAGGCCCACTATGGCTACACCTTC.

The CDR3: CASSELAGGSYNEQFF. CDR3 coding DNA: TGTGCCAGCAGCGAATTAGCGGGAGGTTCCTACAATGAGCAGTTCTTC. The chain is built from TRBV5-4 and TRBJ2-1, with 10 bases matching TRBD2. V was clipped by 4 bases and J by 1 base; unmatched bases: 5. Germline-derived CDR1 and CDR2 are SGHNT and YYREEE (reference sequence). This CDR3 comprises 16 residues.

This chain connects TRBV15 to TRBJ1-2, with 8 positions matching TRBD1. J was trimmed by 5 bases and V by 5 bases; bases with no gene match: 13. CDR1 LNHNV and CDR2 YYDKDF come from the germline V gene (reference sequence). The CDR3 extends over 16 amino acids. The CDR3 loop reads CATSPQPGTGSYGYTF. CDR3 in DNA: TGTGCCACCAGCCCACAACCCGGGACAGGTTCATATGGCTACACCTTC.

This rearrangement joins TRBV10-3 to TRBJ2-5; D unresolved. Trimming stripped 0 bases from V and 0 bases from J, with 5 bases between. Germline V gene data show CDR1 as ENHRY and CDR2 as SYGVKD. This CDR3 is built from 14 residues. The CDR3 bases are TGTGCCATCAGTGAGTCGGCCAACCAAGAGACCCAGTACTTC. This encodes CAISESANQETQYF.

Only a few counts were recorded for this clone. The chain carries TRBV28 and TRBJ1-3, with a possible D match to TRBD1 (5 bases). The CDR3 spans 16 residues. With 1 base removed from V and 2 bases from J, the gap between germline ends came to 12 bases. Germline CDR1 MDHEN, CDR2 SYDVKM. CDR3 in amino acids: CASSLLVQDPGNTIYF. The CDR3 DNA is TGTGCCAGCAGTTTATTAGTACAGGACCCTGGAAACACCATATATTTT.

The CDR3 nucleotides read TGTGCCAGCAGCTTCGGGACAGTAAGTTTGAACTATGGCTACACCTTC. Translation gives CASSFGTVSLNYGYTF. V and J are TRBV5-6 and TRBJ1-2, with 7 bases lining up with TRBD1. CDR1 is SGHDT and CDR2 is YYEEEE in the germline V gene. V was pared by 2 bases and J by 2 bases, with 9 bases of the junction left unmatched. The length of the CDR3 is 16 residues. Full variable domain (outside the CDR3, taken from reference TRBV5-6 and TRBJ1-2): DAGVTQSPTHLIKTRGQQVTLRCSPKSGHDTVSWYQQALGQGPQFIFQYYEEEERQRGNFPDRFSGHQFPNYSSELNVNALLLGDSALYLCASSFGTVSLNYGYTFGSGTRLTVV.

This CDR3 reads CASSPPGGQDTQYF. In nucleotides, the CDR3 is TGTGCCAGCTCACCACCGGGCGGGCAGGATACGCAGTATTTT. The chain links TRBV18 to TRBJ2-3, with D possibly matching TRBD2 (5 bases). Trimming removed 0 bases from V and 6 bases from J, with 10 bases in between. The CDR3 covers 14 residues. Germline values: CDR1 KGHSH, CDR2 LQKENI.

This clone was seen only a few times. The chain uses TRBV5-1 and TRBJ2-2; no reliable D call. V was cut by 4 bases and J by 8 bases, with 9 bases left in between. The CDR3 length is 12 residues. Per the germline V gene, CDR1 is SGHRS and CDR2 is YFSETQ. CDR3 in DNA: TGCGCCAGCAGCGAAGGTAGTGGGGAGCTGTTTTTT. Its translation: CASSEGSGELFF.

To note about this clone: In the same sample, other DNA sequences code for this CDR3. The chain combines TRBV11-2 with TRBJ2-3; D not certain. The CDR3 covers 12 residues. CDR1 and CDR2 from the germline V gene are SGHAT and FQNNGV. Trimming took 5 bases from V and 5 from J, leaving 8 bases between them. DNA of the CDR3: TGTGCCAGCAGCCTCCTGGTAGATACGCAGTATTTT. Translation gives CASSLLVDTQYF. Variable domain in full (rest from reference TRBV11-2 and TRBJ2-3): EAGVAQSPRYKIIEKRQSVAFWCNPISGHATLYWYQQILGQGPKLLIQFQNNGVVDDSQLPKDRFSAERLKGVDSTLKIQPAKLEDSAVYLCASSLLVDTQYFGPGTRLTVL.

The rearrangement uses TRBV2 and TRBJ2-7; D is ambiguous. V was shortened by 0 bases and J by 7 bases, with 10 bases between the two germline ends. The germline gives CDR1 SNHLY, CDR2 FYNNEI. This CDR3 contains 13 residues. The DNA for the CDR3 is TGTGCCAGCAGTGAAGCGCCTCGAGTTGAGCAGTACTTC. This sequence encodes CASSEAPRVEQYF. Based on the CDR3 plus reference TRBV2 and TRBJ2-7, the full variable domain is EPEVTQTPSHQVTQMGQEVILRCVPISNHLYFYWYRQILGQKVEFLVSFYNNEISEKSEIFDDQFSVERPDGSNFTLKIRSTKLEDSAMYFCASSEAPRVEQYFGPGTRLTVT.

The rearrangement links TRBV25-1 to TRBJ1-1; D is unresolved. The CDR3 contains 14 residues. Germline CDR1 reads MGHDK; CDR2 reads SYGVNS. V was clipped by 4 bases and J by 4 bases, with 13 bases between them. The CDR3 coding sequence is TGTGCCAGCAGTGTTTTAGATGAGGGCACTGAAGCTTTCTTT. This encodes CASSVLDEGTEAFF.

CDR3 sequence reads: CASSIDPRYQPQHF. Here the CDR3 DNA reads TGTGCCAGTAGTATAGATCCCCGCTATCAGCCCCAGCATTTT. The V and J genes are TRBV19 and TRBJ1-5, with no clear D. V lost 0 bases and J 5 bases, leaving 8 bases between the germline ends. Germline assignment: CDR1 LNHDA and CDR2 SQIVND (reference sequence). The CDR3 loop spans 14 amino acids. Combining the CDR3 with reference TRBV19 and TRBJ1-5 gives the whole variable domain DGGITQSPKYLFRKEGQNVTLSCEQNLNHDAMYWYRQDPGQGLRLIYYSQIVNDFQKGDIAEGYSVSREKKESFPLTVTSAQKNPTAFYLCASSIDPRYQPQHFGDGTRLSIL.

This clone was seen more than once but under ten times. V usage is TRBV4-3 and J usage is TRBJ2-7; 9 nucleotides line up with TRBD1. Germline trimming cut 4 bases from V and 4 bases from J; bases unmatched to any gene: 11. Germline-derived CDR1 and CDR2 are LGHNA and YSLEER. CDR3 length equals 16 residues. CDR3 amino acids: CASSPYAIGQGYEQYF. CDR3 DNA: TGCGCCAGCAGCCCCTACGCTATCGGACAGGGGTACGAGCAGTACTTC.

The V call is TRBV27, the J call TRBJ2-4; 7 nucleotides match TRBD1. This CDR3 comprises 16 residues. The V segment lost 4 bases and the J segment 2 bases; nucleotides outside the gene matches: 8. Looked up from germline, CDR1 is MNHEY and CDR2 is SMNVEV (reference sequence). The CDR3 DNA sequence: TGTGCCAGCAGTTCGGGACAGAAGCTCACCAAAAACATTCAGTACTTC. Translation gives CASSSGQKLTKNIQYF.

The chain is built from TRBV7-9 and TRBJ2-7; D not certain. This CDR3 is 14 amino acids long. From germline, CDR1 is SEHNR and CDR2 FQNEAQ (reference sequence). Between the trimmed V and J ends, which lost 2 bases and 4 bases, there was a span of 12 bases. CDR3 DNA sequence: TGTGCCAGCAGCTTAACCGACCCTGGGTACGAGCAGTACTTC. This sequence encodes CASSLTDPGYEQYF.

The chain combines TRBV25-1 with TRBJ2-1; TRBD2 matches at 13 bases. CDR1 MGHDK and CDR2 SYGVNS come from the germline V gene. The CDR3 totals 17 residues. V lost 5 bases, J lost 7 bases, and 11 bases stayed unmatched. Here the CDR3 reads CASSPGRGLAGNNEQFF. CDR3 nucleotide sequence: TGTGCCAGCAGTCCCGGTCGGGGACTAGCGGGAAATAATGAGCAGTTCTTC.

CDR3 nucleotide sequence: TGTGCCAGCAGTACCACAGGCTATGGCTACACCTTC. Protein sequence: CASSTTGYGYTF. The rearrangement uses TRBV28 and TRBJ1-2, with D possibly being TRBD1 (5 bases). The V end was cut by 5 bases, the J end by 4 bases, with 8 bases between. The CDR3 length is 12 residues. Germline CDR1 is MDHEN and CDR2 is SYDVKM.

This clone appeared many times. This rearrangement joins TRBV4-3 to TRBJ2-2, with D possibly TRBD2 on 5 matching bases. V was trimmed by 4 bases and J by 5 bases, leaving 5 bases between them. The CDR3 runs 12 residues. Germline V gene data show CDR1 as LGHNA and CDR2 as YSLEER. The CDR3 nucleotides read TGCGCCAGCAGCCTAGCGACCGGGGAGCTGTTTTTT. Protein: CASSLATGELFF.

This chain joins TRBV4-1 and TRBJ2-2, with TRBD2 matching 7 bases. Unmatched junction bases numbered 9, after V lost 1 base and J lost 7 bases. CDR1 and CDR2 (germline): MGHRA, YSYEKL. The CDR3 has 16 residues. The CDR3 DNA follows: TGCGCCAGCAGCCAAGCCGGCGGGAGTAAGATCGGGGAGCTGTTTTTT. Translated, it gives CASSQAGGSKIGELFF.

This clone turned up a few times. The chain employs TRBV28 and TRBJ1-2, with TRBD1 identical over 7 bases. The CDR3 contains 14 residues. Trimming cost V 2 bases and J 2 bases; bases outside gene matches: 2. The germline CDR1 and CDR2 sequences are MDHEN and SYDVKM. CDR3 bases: TGTGCCAGCAGTTTAGGGGGACAGAACTATGGCTACACCTTC. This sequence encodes CASSLGGQNYGYTF.

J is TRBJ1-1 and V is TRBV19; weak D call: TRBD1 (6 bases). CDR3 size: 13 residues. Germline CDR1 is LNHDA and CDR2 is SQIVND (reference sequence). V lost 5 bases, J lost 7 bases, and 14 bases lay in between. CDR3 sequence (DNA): TGTGCCAGTAGTCCGGGACATACCGTTGAAGCTTTCTTT. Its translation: CASSPGHTVEAFF.